This entry is about one TCR beta chain. The data derive from a study of blood T cell repertoires in COVID-19. The wider study: Acute-phase and convalescent COVID-19 samples originated in the United States, Italy and Spain.

This CDR3 spans 13 amino acids. In the source study's methods: It was from reference gene primer amplification that nucleated cell counts were estimated. Profiling relied on immunoSEQ multiplex PCR, and the TCRdb table lists in-frame clones only, not all of them. V and J calls and clone size are given by that table; D and trimming were obtained from the DNA. The sample carries about 230,000 clones, 85% recorded once. The source is a middle-aged man with acute or convalescent COVID-19. The sample taken for sequencing was peripheral blood. V is TRBV21-1 and J is TRBJ1-5. TRBV21-1 is described as a pseudogene. Written as DNA, the CDR3 is TGTGCCAGCAGGGCGGGGGGACATCAGCCCCAGCATTTT. Translated: CASRAGGHQPQHF.